The rows below give T cell receptor beta chains drawn from one sample of a study of CD4 T cells in relation to SARS-CoV-2 and coronaviruses. What these receptors recognize is not known. TCRdb's table, derived via immunoSEQ multiplex PCR, lists solely in-frame clones and lacks some. The sample records roughly 12,000 clones, more than 75% being singletons. The specimen was CD4+ T cells from PBMCs, cultured in vitro. The source is a human donor in good health. Both conserved end residues are trimmed from each CDR3. Fields, in order: clone size, J gene, V gene, CDR3 protein. Part of the rows lack a size; the others show once, few, many or a class for expanded clones.

clone_size: .
j_call: TRBJ1-1
v_call: TRBV18
cdr3_aa: ASSPQTGDAF

clone_size: .
j_call: TRBJ1-5
v_call: TRBV18
cdr3_aa: ASSTGLGQPQH

clone_size: few
j_call: TRBJ1-1
v_call: TRBV7-9
cdr3_aa: ASSLAQINTEAF

clone_size: .
j_call: TRBJ2-5
v_call: TRBV5-1
cdr3_aa: ASILSGTGSDETQY

clone_size: .
j_call: TRBJ2-1
v_call: TRBV11-3
cdr3_aa: ASSSRQAGLNEQF

clone_size: .
j_call: TRBJ1-1
v_call: TRBV12-3/TRBV12-4
cdr3_aa: ASKGLGTEAF

clone_size: .
j_call: TRBJ2-7
v_call: TRBV19
cdr3_aa: ARGTATGGGSYEQY

clone_size: .
j_call: TRBJ1-6
v_call: TRBV9
cdr3_aa: ASSASGTGNSPLH

clone_size: .
j_call: TRBJ2-7
v_call: TRBV2
cdr3_aa: ASNLGQGVDEQY

clone_size: .
j_call: TRBJ2-5
v_call: TRBV27
cdr3_aa: ASSFLDATGGETQY

clone_size: .
j_call: TRBJ1-2
v_call: TRBV10-3
cdr3_aa: AISEPRQPYGYT

clone_size: once
j_call: TRBJ2-7
v_call: TRBV27
cdr3_aa: ASSRDREYEQY

clone_size: .
j_call: TRBJ1-1
v_call: TRBV7-2
cdr3_aa: ASSLRYRGVEAF

clone_size: .
j_call: TRBJ1-2
v_call: TRBV6-2/TRBV6-3
cdr3_aa: ASSKTGSRNYGYT

clone_size: once
j_call: TRBJ2-7
v_call: TRBV6-2/TRBV6-3
cdr3_aa: ASSYRESSYEQY

clone_size: .
j_call: TRBJ2-3
v_call: TRBV5-6
cdr3_aa: ASSSMGSRNTDTQY

clone_size: .
j_call: TRBJ2-7
v_call: TRBV6-2/TRBV6-3
cdr3_aa: ASSPSGRGRGGYEQY

clone_size: few
j_call: TRBJ2-3
v_call: TRBV7-9
cdr3_aa: ASSFGVSGDRTDTQY

clone_size: .
j_call: TRBJ1-1
v_call: TRBV7-8
cdr3_aa: ASSPIRGGTEAF

clone_size: .
j_call: TRBJ2-1
v_call: TRBV5-1
cdr3_aa: ASSAALGYNEQF

clone_size: .
j_call: TRBJ2-5
v_call: TRBV7-6
cdr3_aa: ASSLVRDRGWETQY

clone_size: .
j_call: TRBJ2-3
v_call: TRBV4-3
cdr3_aa: ASSSPDTQY

clone_size: .
j_call: TRBJ1-4
v_call: TRBV4-3
cdr3_aa: ASSQGDRAGYHEKLF

clone_size: .
j_call: TRBJ2-1
v_call: TRBV7-3
cdr3_aa: ASSLGGRGEQF

clone_size: .
j_call: TRBJ1-1
v_call: TRBV2
cdr3_aa: ASRGLGNTEAF

clone_size: .
j_call: TRBJ1-1
v_call: TRBV12-3/TRBV12-4
cdr3_aa: ASSPDGGRAF

clone_size: few
j_call: TRBJ1-1
v_call: TRBV12-3/TRBV12-4
cdr3_aa: ASSKPGEAF

clone_size: few
j_call: TRBJ1-4
v_call: TRBV4-3
cdr3_aa: ASSQGERTTNEKLF

clone_size: .
j_call: TRBJ2-7
v_call: TRBV2
cdr3_aa: ASRGDGIYEQY

clone_size: .
j_call: TRBJ1-1
v_call: TRBV18
cdr3_aa: ASSTTQENTEAF

clone_size: .
j_call: TRBJ2-1
v_call: TRBV7-2
cdr3_aa: ASSPLAGGQGDEQF

clone_size: .
j_call: TRBJ1-1
v_call: TRBV19
cdr3_aa: ASSPQAGMNTEAF

clone_size: .
j_call: TRBJ2-7
v_call: TRBV6-5
cdr3_aa: ASSYGFSGYEQY